The next 23 T cell receptor beta chains were all read from a single sample in a study of blood T cell repertoires in COVID-19. Assay used: immunoSEQ multiplex PCR; TCRdb lists only in-frame clones, some missing. The table has under 300,000 clones, approximately 87% seen once. Sequenced input: peripheral blood. Every receptor here comes from a man aged 55 to 69 with acute or convalescent COVID-19.

J is TRBJ2-6 and V is TRBV6-4, with unresolved D. This CDR3 is built from 16 residues. Germline V gene data show CDR1 as MRHNA and CDR2 as SNTAGT. Trimming removed 1 base at V and 0 bases at J, with 7 bases between. The DNA for the CDR3 is TGTGCCAGCAGTGACTATGAGAACTCTGGGGCCAACGTCCTGACTTTC. Translated: CASSDYENSGANVLTF.

The chain has TRBV12-3 or TRBV12-4 and TRBJ2-7, with TRBD1 matching over 8 bases. The CDR3 loop spans 13 amino acids. V shed 5 bases and J 6 bases; nucleotides not matched to a gene: 6. In DNA, the CDR3 is TGTGCCAGCAGTCTACGGACAGGGATCGAGCAGTACTTC. Residues: CASSLRTGIEQYF.

This clone is a singleton in its sample. The V call is TRBV28, the J call TRBJ2-1; the match to TRBD1 covers 8 bases. The V segment lost 5 bases and the J segment 4 bases; nucleotides outside the gene matches: 10. Germline CDR1 reads MDHEN; CDR2 reads SYDVKM. The CDR3 covers 16 residues. CDR3 DNA: TGTGCCAGCAGTCACTTTCTCAGGGGGCCTTACAATGAGCAGTTCTTC. Translated: CASSHFLRGPYNEQFF. The full variable domain, completed using reference TRBV28 and TRBJ2-1, is DVKVTQSSRYLVKRTGEKVFLECVQDMDHENMFWYRQDPGLGLRLIYFSYDVKMKEKGDIPEGYSVSREKKERFSLILESASTNQTSMYLCASSHFLRGPYNEQFFGPGTRLTVL.

This rearrangement joins TRBV5-4 to TRBJ2-7; the match to TRBD1 covers 9 bases. Germline V lookup: CDR1 SGHNT, CDR2 YYREEE (reference sequence). The CDR3 loop spans 14 amino acids. V lost 4 bases and J lost 6; bases outside the gene matches: 8. The CDR3 DNA reads TGTGCCAGCAGCCGGGACAGGGACGTGAGCGAGCAGTACTTC. This codes for CASSRDRDVSEQYF.

This chain uses TRBV25-1 with TRBJ2-3; D remains ambiguous. The germline V gene has CDR1 MGHDK and CDR2 SYGVNS. Deletions cut 2 bases from V and 1 base from J, with 10 bases between. The CDR3 runs to 15 residues. This CDR3 reads CASSENSAGTDTQYF. The CDR3 coding sequence is TGTGCCAGCAGTGAAAATTCGGCGGGCACAGATACGCAGTATTTT.

This clone was picked up a small number of times. The J gene is TRBJ2-1, the V gene TRBV4-3, with 13 bases that match TRBD2. V shed 3 bases and J 8 bases; nucleotides not matched to a gene: 7. Germline values: CDR1 LGHNA, CDR2 YSLEER. The CDR3 is 16 residues long. In nucleotides, the CDR3 is TGCGCCAGCAGCCAGGAACTAGCGGGAGGGATCGATGAGCAGTTCTTC. It specifies CASSQELAGGIDEQFF.

This chain joins TRBV5-1 and TRBJ1-6; tentative D call: TRBD1 (5 bases). CDR1 and CDR2 (germline): SGHRS, YFSETQ. The CDR3 length is 14 residues. Between the trimmed V and J ends, which lost 4 bases and 11 bases, there was a span of 16 bases. The CDR3 nucleotides are TGCGCCAGCAGCCCAAGAGAGGGGACTACACCCCTCCACTTT. Translated: CASSPREGTTPLHF.

The chain joins TRBV5-8 to TRBJ2-1, with a tentative D call TRBD2 (5 bases). Trimming pared 4 bases from V and 7 bases from J, leaving 24 bases between. Germline-derived CDR1 and CDR2 are SGHTS and YDEGEE. The CDR3 totals 17 residues. Written as DNA, the CDR3 is TGTGCCAGCAGCCAACGAACGAGGGTGTTGGTTTGGAATGAGCAGTTCTTC. Its protein product is CASSQRTRVLVWNEQFF.

The V gene is TRBV5-1, the J gene TRBJ1-1, with 10 bases identical to TRBD1. CDR1 is SGHRS and CDR2 is YFSETQ in the germline V gene. J gave up 4 bases and V 0 bases, and 3 bases lay outside the gene matches. The CDR3 runs 15 residues. CDR3 sequence: CASSLGGQGGTEAFF. The CDR3 region has the DNA TGCGCCAGCAGCTTGGGAGGACAGGGGGGCACTGAAGCTTTCTTT.

The chain links TRBV12-3 or TRBV12-4 to TRBJ2-7; 9 bases are a match to TRBD2. Trimming at V came to 6 bases and at J to 2 bases, leaving 2 bases not matched to a gene. This CDR3 is built from 13 residues. The CDR3 loop is CASSSSGAYEQYF. In DNA, the CDR3 is TGTGCCAGCAGCTCTAGCGGGGCCTACGAGCAGTACTTC.

This clone has only one observation. The chain uses TRBV29-1 and TRBJ2-3; weak D call: TRBD2 (5 bases). The CDR3 is 15 residues long. Per the germline V gene, CDR1 is SQVTM and CDR2 is ANQGSEA. V lost 2 bases and J 4 bases, leaving 16 bases between the germline ends. The CDR3 coding sequence is TGCAGCGTTGAAATAGGGAGTCGGCCCCCAGATACGCAGTATTTT. It translates to CSVEIGSRPPDTQYF.

This chain uses TRBV6-5 with TRBJ1-6; D uncertain. V was trimmed by 8 bases and J by 4 bases, leaving 9 bases between them. The germline V gene has CDR1 MNHEY and CDR2 SVGAGI. The CDR3 extends over 13 amino acids. CDR3 region: CASLQSYNSPLHF. CDR3 DNA sequence: TGTGCCAGCCTCCAGTCGTATAATTCACCCCTCCACTTT.

This chain connects TRBV11-2 to TRBJ2-5; 8 bases line up with TRBD1. Trimming cost V 4 bases and J 5 bases; bases outside gene matches: 18. Germline CDR1 is SGHAT and CDR2 is FQNNGV. There are 18 residues in the CDR3. The DNA of the CDR3 is TGTGCCAGCAGCTCTCTGAAGGGTACAGGGGGATTCGGGGAGACCCAGTACTTC. It translates to CASSSLKGTGGFGETQYF.

The chain is built from TRBV20-1 and TRBJ2-5; D gene ambiguous. CDR1 DFQATT and CDR2 SNEGSKA come from the germline V gene (reference sequence). This CDR3 is 14 amino acids long. V lost 3 bases to trimming and J lost 5 bases, with 16 bases between them. The CDR3 loop is CSASMAFLRETQYF. The CDR3 DNA follows: TGCAGTGCTAGTATGGCCTTCTTGCGGGAGACCCAGTACTTC.

The CDR3 sequence: CASSSPVGVAYEQYF. CDR3 sequence (DNA): TGTGCCAGCAGCTCCCCGGTCGGGGTAGCCTACGAGCAGTACTTC. The chain joins TRBV7-6 to TRBJ2-7, with D perhaps TRBD2 (5 bases). CDR1 is SGHVS and CDR2 is FNYEAQ in the germline V gene. This CDR3 is built from 15 residues. The ends were cut back, 4 bases at V and 2 bases at J, with 15 bases in the middle. The variable domain in full, completed from reference TRBV7-6 and TRBJ2-7, reads GAGVSQSPRYKVTKRGQDVALRCDPISGHVSLYWYRQALGQGPEFLTYFNYEAQQDKSGLPNDRFSAERPEGSISTLTIQRTEQRDSAMYRCASSSPVGVAYEQYFGPGTRLTVT.

This chain uses TRBV3-1 (or the pseudogene TRBV3-2) with TRBJ2-7, with TRBD1 as a possible D gene (6 bases). The CDR3 sequence is 15 residues long. Germline CDR1 reads LGHDT; CDR2 reads YNNKEL (reference sequence). With 1 base removed from V and 3 bases from J, the gap between germline ends came to 13 bases. The CDR3 DNA reads TGTGCCAGCAGCCAAGTAGGGGGAACATTCTACGAGCAGTACTTC. Its translation is CASSQVGGTFYEQYF.

With respect to this clone: Other DNA sequences within the sample encode an identical CDR3. The chain is built from TRBV6-5 and TRBJ1-2, with 8 bases identical to TRBD1. V gave up 6 bases and J gave up 4 bases; unmatched junction bases: 4. CDR3 size: 13 residues. Germline V gene lookup returns CDR1 MNHEY and CDR2 SVGAGI. CDR3 coding DNA: TGTGCCAGCAGCCCCGACAGGGGCTATGGCTACACCTTC. This sequence encodes CASSPDRGYGYTF.

The chain carries TRBV6-6 and TRBJ1-1; D gene ambiguous. This CDR3 has 14 residues. Trimming removed 4 bases at V and 4 bases at J, with 13 bases between. The germline CDR1 and CDR2 sequences are MNHNY and SVGAGI (reference sequence). CDR3 loop: CASSSSFVSTEAFF. In DNA, the CDR3 is TGTGCCAGCAGTTCTAGTTTCGTAAGCACTGAAGCTTTCTTT.

V is TRBV28 and J is TRBJ2-1; the D is unclear. Trimming removed 4 bases at V and 7 bases at J, with 11 bases between. Germline CDR1 reads MDHEN; CDR2 reads SYDVKM. The CDR3 sequence is 13 residues long. The CDR3 here is CASSSPLMNEQFF. The DNA of the CDR3 is TGTGCCAGCAGTTCCCCACTCATGAATGAGCAGTTCTTC.

The chain couples TRBV27 to TRBJ1-3; no reliable D call. V gave up 5 bases and J gave up 7 bases, with 15 bases separating them. The V gene's germline CDR1 is MNHEY and CDR2 SMNVEV (reference sequence). CDR3 length: 14 residues. Written as DNA, the CDR3 is TGTGCCAGCAGTCCCAAAGCCCATGCGAACACCATATATTTT. This translates into CASSPKAHANTIYF.

CDR3 protein: CASSLTGQENTEAFF. In DNA, the CDR3 is TGTGCCAGCAGTTTAACGGGACAGGAGAACACTGAAGCTTTCTTT. This rearrangement joins TRBV27 to TRBJ1-1, with TRBD1 identical over 8 bases. Germline-derived CDR1 and CDR2 are MNHEY and SMNVEV (reference sequence). With 2 bases clipped from V and 1 base from J, the junction kept 3 bases outside the gene matches. The CDR3 covers 15 residues.

CDR3 DNA: TGCGCCAGCAGCTCTCGGACAGACAATGAAAAACTGTTTTTT. Residues: CASSSRTDNEKLFF. The V gene is TRBV5-1, the J gene TRBJ1-4; a possible D gene is TRBD1 (6 bases). CDR3 length: 14 amino acids. Trimming took 3 bases from V and 5 from J, leaving 11 bases between them. Germline loops: CDR1 SGHRS, CDR2 YFSETQ. The full variable domain, with the rest looked up from reference TRBV5-1 and TRBJ1-4, is KAGVTQTPRYLIKTRGQQVTLSCSPISGHRSVSWYQQTPGQGLQFLFEYFSETQRNKGNFPGRFSGRQFSNSRSEMNVSTLELGDSALYLCASSSRTDNEKLFFGSGTQLSVL.

The rearrangement uses TRBV19 and TRBJ2-7; 9 positions agree with TRBD1. CDR1 is LNHDA, CDR2 SQIVND, per germline (reference sequence). V shed 2 bases and J 6 bases; nucleotides not matched to a gene: 8. The CDR3 runs 15 residues. The CDR3 coding sequence is TGTGCCAGTAGTATAACCGGGACAGGGTTCGCCGAGCAGTACTTC. This sequence encodes CASSITGTGFAEQYF.